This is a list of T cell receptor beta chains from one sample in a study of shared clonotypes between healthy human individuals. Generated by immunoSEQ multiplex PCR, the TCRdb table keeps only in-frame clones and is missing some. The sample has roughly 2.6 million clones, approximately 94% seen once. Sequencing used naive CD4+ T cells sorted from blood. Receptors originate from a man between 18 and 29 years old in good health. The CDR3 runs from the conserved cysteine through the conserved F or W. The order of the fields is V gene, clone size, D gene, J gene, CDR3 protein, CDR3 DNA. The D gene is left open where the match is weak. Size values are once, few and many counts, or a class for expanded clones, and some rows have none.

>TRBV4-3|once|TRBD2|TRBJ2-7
CASSQDAGLAGGYEQYF
TGCGCCAGCAGCCAAGATGCGGGGTTAGCGGGAGGCTACGAGCAGTACTTC
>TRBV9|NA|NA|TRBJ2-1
CASSVGPLGSNEQFF
TGTGCCAGCAGCGTAGGACCTCTGGGGAGCAATGAGCAGTTCTTC
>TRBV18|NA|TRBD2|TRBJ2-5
CASSSIAGDGETQYF
TGTGCCAGCTCATCAATAGCGGGAGATGGGGAGACCCAGTACTTC
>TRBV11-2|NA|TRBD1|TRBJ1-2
CASSPDRAYGYTF
TGTGCCAGCAGCCCGGACAGGGCCTATGGCTACACCTTC
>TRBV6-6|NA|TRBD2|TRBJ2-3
CASSGGRKTDTQYF
TGTGCCAGCAGCGGCGGGAGAAAGACAGATACGCAGTATTTT
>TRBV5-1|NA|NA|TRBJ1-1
CASSRDSGGAEAFF
TGCGCCAGCAGCCGCGACAGCGGCGGGGCTGAAGCTTTCTTT
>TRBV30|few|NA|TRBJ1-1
CACSTHGYEAFF
TGTGCCTGCAGTACGCATGGGTATGAAGCTTTCTTT
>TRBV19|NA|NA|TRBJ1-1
CASSPVGWGGTEAFF
TGTGCCAGTAGTCCGGTTGGTTGGGGGGGCACTGAAGCTTTCTTT
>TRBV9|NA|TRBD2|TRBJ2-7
CASSAQGLAGRGEQYF
TGTGCCAGCAGCGCTCAGGGGCTAGCGGGACGGGGCGAGCAGTACTTC
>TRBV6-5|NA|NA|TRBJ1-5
CASSYLGGPQHF
TGTGCCAGCAGTTACCTTGGGGGGCCCCAGCATTTT
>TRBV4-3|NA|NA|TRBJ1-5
CASSQDSTGGSNQPQHF
TGCGCCAGCAGCCAAGATTCGACAGGAGGCAGCAATCAGCCCCAGCATTTT
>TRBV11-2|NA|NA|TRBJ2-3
CASSSRTRTPDTQYF
TGTGCCAGCAGCTCGAGGACGAGGACCCCCGATACGCAGTATTTT
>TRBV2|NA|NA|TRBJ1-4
CASSEKGLGEKLFF
TGTGCCAGCAGTGAGAAGGGGTTGGGGGAAAAACTGTTTTTT
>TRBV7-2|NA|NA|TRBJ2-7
CASSLERPHEQYF
TGTGCCAGCAGCTTAGAGCGCCCGCACGAGCAGTACTTC
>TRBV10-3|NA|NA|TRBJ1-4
CAISPDRTNEKLFF
TGTGCCATCAGTCCCGATCGGACTAATGAAAAACTGTTTTTT
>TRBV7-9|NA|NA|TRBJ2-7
CASSLVAGPYEQYF
TGTGCCAGCAGCTTAGTGGCGGGACCCTACGAGCAGTACTTC
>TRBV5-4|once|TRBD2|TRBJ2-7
CASSLSGGASYEQYF
TGTGCCAGCAGCTTGAGCGGGGGGGCATCGTACGAGCAGTACTTC
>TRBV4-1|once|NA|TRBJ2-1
CASSQVWYNEQFF
TGCGCCAGCAGCCAAGTCTGGTACAATGAGCAGTTCTTC
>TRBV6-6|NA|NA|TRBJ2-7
CASSYSGAGTYEQYF
TGTGCCAGCAGTTACTCAGGGGCGGGGACCTACGAGCAGTACTTC
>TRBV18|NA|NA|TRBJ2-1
CASSPPLSPNNEQFF
TGTGCCAGCTCACCCCCTCTTTCTCCCAACAATGAGCAGTTCTTC
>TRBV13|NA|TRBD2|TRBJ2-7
CASSLEAGGGDYYEQYF
TGTGCCAGCAGCTTAGAGGCCGGGGGAGGGGACTACTACGAGCAGTACTTC
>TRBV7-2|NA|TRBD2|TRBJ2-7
CASSLGPAGGNEQYF
TGTGCCAGCAGCTTAGGCCCAGCGGGAGGGAACGAGCAGTACTTC
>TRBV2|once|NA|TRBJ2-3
CASSEDGGLVGRGLTDTQYF
TGTGCCAGCAGTGAAGACGGGGGCCTAGTGGGAAGGGGTCTCACAGATACGCAGTATTTT
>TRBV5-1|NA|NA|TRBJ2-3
CASSLEGTDTQYF
TGCGCCAGCAGCTTGGAGGGAACAGATACGCAGTATTTT
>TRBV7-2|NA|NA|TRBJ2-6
CASSLRPSGANVLTF
TGTGCCAGCAGCTTAAGACCCTCTGGGGCCAACGTCCTGACTTTC
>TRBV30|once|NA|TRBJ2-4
CAWSPDPSPKNIQYF
TGTGCCTGGAGCCCGGACCCCAGTCCCAAAAACATTCAGTACTTC
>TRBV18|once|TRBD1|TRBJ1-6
CASSPAGTVASPLHF
TGTGCCAGCTCACCGGCTGGGACAGTTGCTTCACCCCTCCACTTT
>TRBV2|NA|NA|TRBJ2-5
CASSWTGDVKTQYF
TGTGCCAGCAGTTGGACGGGTGACGTGAAGACCCAGTACTTC
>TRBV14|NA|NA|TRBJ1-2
CASTPFAGLANYGYTF
TGTGCCAGCACCCCCTTCGCGGGGCTAGCTAACTATGGCTACACCTTC
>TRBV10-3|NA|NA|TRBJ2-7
CAISKGGFFDEQYF
TGTGCCATCAGTAAAGGAGGGTTTTTTGACGAGCAGTACTTC
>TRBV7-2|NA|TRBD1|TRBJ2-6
CASSLGWDRGSGANVLTF
TGTGCCAGCAGCTTAGGATGGGACAGGGGATCTGGGGCCAACGTCCTGACTTTC
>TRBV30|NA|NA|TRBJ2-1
CAWIRLNEQFF
TGTGCCTGGATCCGGTTAAATGAGCAGTTCTTC
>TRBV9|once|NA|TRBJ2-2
CASSVVGGNTGELFF
TGTGCCAGCAGCGTTGTCGGGGGGAACACCGGGGAGCTGTTTTTT
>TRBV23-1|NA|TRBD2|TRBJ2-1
CASSQSGGLASDNEQFF
TGCGCCAGCAGTCAATCGGGGGGACTAGCTTCCGACAATGAGCAGTTCTTC
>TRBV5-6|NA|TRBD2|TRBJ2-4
CASSFKKTSRENIQYF
TGTGCCAGCAGCTTCAAAAAGACTAGCCGAGAAAACATTCAGTACTTC
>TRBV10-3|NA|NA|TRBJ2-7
CAIGSKPGEQYF
TGTGCCATCGGTTCTAAACCGGGTGAGCAGTACTTC
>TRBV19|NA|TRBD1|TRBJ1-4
CASSTLGQGNEKLFF
TGTGCCAGTAGTACGTTGGGACAGGGAAATGAAAAACTGTTTTTT
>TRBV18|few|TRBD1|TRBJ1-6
CASSQEPGGQSPLHF
TGTGCCAGCTCACAAGAGCCAGGGGGTCAATCACCCCTCCACTTT
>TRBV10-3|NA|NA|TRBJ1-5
CAISGVRGANQPQHF
TGTGCCATCAGTGGGGTTAGGGGAGCGAATCAGCCCCAGCATTTT
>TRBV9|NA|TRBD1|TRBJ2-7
CASSRQGTGLSYEQYF
TGTGCCAGCAGCCGACAAGGGACAGGGCTCTCCTACGAGCAGTACTTC
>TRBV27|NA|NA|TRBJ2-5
CASSSHGAGQETQYF
TGTGCCAGCAGCTCACACGGGGCTGGGCAAGAGACCCAGTACTTC
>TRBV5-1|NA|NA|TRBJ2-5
CASSLPEQPQETQYF
TGCGCCAGCAGCTTGCCGGAGCAACCCCAAGAGACCCAGTACTTC
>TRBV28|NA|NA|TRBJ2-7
CASRGGVYEQYF
TGTGCCAGCCGAGGGGGGGTATACGAGCAGTACTTC
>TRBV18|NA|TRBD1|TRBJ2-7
CASSDDRELPYEQYF
TGTGCCAGCTCGGACGACAGGGAGCTACCCTACGAGCAGTACTTC
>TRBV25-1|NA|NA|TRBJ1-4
CASSDSVGNEKLFF
TGTGCCAGCAGTGATTCGGTCGGTAATGAAAAACTGTTTTTT
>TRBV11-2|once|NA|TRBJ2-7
CASSQEFWGPYEQYF
TGTGCCAGCAGCCAGGAATTTTGGGGTCCCTACGAGCAGTACTTC
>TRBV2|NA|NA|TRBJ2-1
CASSEARWWQFF
TGTGCCAGCAGTGAAGCGCGATGGTGGCAGTTCTTC
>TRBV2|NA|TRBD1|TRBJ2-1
CASGTRGYNEQFF
TGTGCCAGCGGTACCAGGGGGTACAATGAGCAGTTCTTC
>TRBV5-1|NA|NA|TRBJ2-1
CASSRGHTALSWNEQFF
TGCGCCAGCAGCCGGGGACACACAGCCCTAAGTTGGAATGAGCAGTTCTTC
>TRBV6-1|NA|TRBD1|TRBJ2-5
CASSAGGWETQYF
TGTGCCAGCAGCGCAGGGGGTTGGGAGACCCAGTACTTC
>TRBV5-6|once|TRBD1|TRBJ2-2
CASTLRNTGDTGELFF
TGTGCCAGCACCCTGAGGAACACAGGGGACACCGGGGAGCTGTTTTTT
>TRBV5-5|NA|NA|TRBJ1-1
CASSLAGGRREAFF
TGTGCCAGCAGCTTGGCGGGAGGCCGGAGGGAAGCTTTCTTT
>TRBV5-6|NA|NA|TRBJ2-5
CASSLEGKTQYF
TGTGCCAGCAGCTTGGAAGGAAAGACCCAGTACTTC
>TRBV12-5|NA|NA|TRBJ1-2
CASAYGPRRDGYTF
TGTGCTAGTGCGTACGGGCCGCGGCGGGATGGCTACACCTTC